The text below deals with one T cell receptor (beta chain). Its specificity is not known. A far larger clone is one nucleotide away, so this likely arose from a read error. Germline values: CDR1 SNHLY, CDR2 FYNNEI. The CDR3 loop spans 15 amino acids. Construction of TCR beta libraries relied on iRepertoire HTBI primers and on Arm-PCR targeting CDR3 regions. Authors' processing steps: Across the samples, identification revealed roughly 56 TRBV and 13 to 15 TRBJ segments. TCRdb recomputed calls from the multiplex PCR reads with MiXCR, one row per CDR3 protein. It is TCRdb's table, rather than the study itself, that gives the V and J calls and clone size. The top ten clones hold less than 35% of a sample with about 340,000 distinct CDR3 sequences, about 20% of them seen once. The data were taken from a study of regulatory T cells in long-lasting Graves disease. The time point was: persistent/refractory GD, antithyroid drugs over 5 years with positive TRAb. PBMCs provided the RNA from which the TCR library was made. Diagnoses of Graves' disease were made by American Thyroid Association guidelines.

Study observations and caveats: More public clonotypes were shared by persistent patients (around 2,500) than by new patients (roughly 870). Limited sample numbers may have lowered accuracy.

The starting material was peripheral blood mononuclear cells (PBMCs), obtained when the disease was refractory, from a patient treated with antithyroid drugs. The origin of this receptor is a female donor with Graves disease. The rearrangement links TRBV2 to TRBJ2-4, with D possibly being TRBD1 (6 bases). The DNA end is more similar to TRBJ2-5, so the J call may be wrong. CDR3 protein: CASSDRAGASQTQYF. The CDR3 nucleotides read TGTGCCAGCAGTGATCGGGCAGGGGCCAGTCAGACCCAGTACTTC.